These 29 T cell receptor beta chains share one sample of origin, sequenced in a study of blood T cell repertoires in COVID-19. Assay used: immunoSEQ multiplex PCR; TCRdb lists only in-frame clones, some missing. The sample carries tens of thousands of clones, roughly four fifths recorded once. Material: peripheral blood. The receptors were sampled from a woman aged 65 to 85 with acute or convalescent COVID-19.

V usage is TRBV5-1 and J usage is TRBJ2-3; 10 positions match TRBD2. Germline loops: CDR1 SGHRS, CDR2 YFSETQ. The CDR3 covers 16 residues. The V gene end was trimmed by 4 bases and the J gene end by 5 bases; junction bases not matched to a gene: 10. CDR3 in amino acids: CASSLDQASGRDTQYF. The CDR3 bases are TGCGCCAGCAGCCTGGATCAGGCTAGCGGGAGAGATACGCAGTATTTT. Complete variable domain (other parts from reference TRBV5-1 and TRBJ2-3): KAGVTQTPRYLIKTRGQQVTLSCSPISGHRSVSWYQQTPGQGLQFLFEYFSETQRNKGNFPGRFSGRQFSNSRSEMNVSTLELGDSALYLCASSLDQASGRDTQYFGPGTRLTVL.

This sequence joins TRBV19 and TRBJ1-5; no clear D. This CDR3 is built from 13 residues. The V gene's germline CDR1 is LNHDA and CDR2 SQIVND (reference sequence). The V and J ends lost 5 bases and 4 bases respectively, with 9 bases between them. The CDR3 DNA sequence: TGTGCCAGTAGTCCATCGGGGAATCAGCCCCAGCATTTT. This codes for CASSPSGNQPQHF.

This clone appeared a single time. The V and J genes are TRBV19 and TRBJ2-7; 8 bases line up with TRBD2. The CDR3 runs 13 residues. Per the germline V gene, CDR1 is LNHDA and CDR2 is SQIVND (reference sequence). The V segment lost 1 base and the J segment 6 bases; nucleotides outside the gene matches: 2. The CDR3 DNA is TGTGCCAGTAGTATAGCGGGGGGGCCCGAGCAGTACTTC. This sequence encodes CASSIAGGPEQYF.

This chain links TRBV5-1 with TRBJ2-5, with D uncertain. The CDR3 totals 12 residues. Germline CDR1 is SGHRS and CDR2 is YFSETQ. Trimming stripped 0 bases from V and 5 bases from J, with 5 bases between. The CDR3 loop is CASSLAQETQYF. As DNA, the CDR3 is TGCGCCAGCAGCTTGGCCCAGGAGACCCAGTACTTC. Together with reference TRBV5-1 and TRBJ2-5, the CDR3 gives the full variable domain: KAGVTQTPRYLIKTRGQQVTLSCSPISGHRSVSWYQQTPGQGLQFLFEYFSETQRNKGNFPGRFSGRQFSNSRSEMNVSTLELGDSALYLCASSLAQETQYFGPGTRLLVL.

The chain has TRBV18 and TRBJ2-2, with D uncertain. V was trimmed by 0 bases and J by 5 bases, leaving 7 bases between them. The germline V gene encodes CDR1 KGHSH and CDR2 LQKENI. The CDR3 sequence is 14 residues long. As DNA, the CDR3 is TGTGCCAGCTCACCACCGGGCTTAACCGGGGAGCTGTTTTTT. Encoded protein: CASSPPGLTGELFF.

This rearrangement joins TRBV28 to TRBJ2-5, with 7 bases that match TRBD1. CDR3 size: 15 residues. Germline-derived CDR1 and CDR2 are MDHEN and SYDVKM. Trimming removed 4 bases from V and 3 bases from J; junction bases left unmatched: 8. Here the CDR3 DNA reads TGTGCCAGCAGTTCCCCCCACGGGACAGAAGAGACCCAGTACTTC. Translated: CASSSPHGTEETQYF. The full variable domain, its missing parts supplied by reference TRBV28 and TRBJ2-5, is DVKVTQSSRYLVKRTGEKVFLECVQDMDHENMFWYRQDPGLGLRLIYFSYDVKMKEKGDIPEGYSVSREKKERFSLILESASTNQTSMYLCASSSPHGTEETQYFGPGTRLLVL.

V usage is TRBV30 and J usage is TRBJ2-7; D unresolved. CDR3 length equals 12 residues. V dropped 1 base and J dropped 2 bases, with 6 bases sitting between them. Germline loops: CDR1 GTSNPN, CDR2 SVGIG (reference sequence). The CDR3 sequence is CAWSGLTYEQYF. Here the CDR3 DNA reads TGTGCCTGGAGTGGGCTTACCTACGAGCAGTACTTC.

This chain joins TRBV5-8 and TRBJ1-2; D may be TRBD1 (5 bases). V dropped 1 base and J dropped 4 bases, with 14 bases sitting between them. This CDR3 region has 15 residues. Germline assignment: CDR1 SGHTS and CDR2 YDEGEE. DNA of the CDR3: TGTGCCAGCAGCTTGAATCGCGGCGGGGGCTATGGCTACACCTTC. It is translated as CASSLNRGGGYGYTF.

The chain employs TRBV5-1 and TRBJ2-1, with TRBD1 matching 10 bases. Per the germline V gene, CDR1 is SGHRS and CDR2 is YFSETQ. Trimming removed 4 bases from V and 4 bases from J; junction bases left unmatched: 8. CDR3 length: 16 residues. This CDR3 is CASSTTGQGVYNEQFF. The CDR3 DNA follows: TGCGCCAGCAGCACTACCGGACAGGGGGTGTACAATGAGCAGTTCTTC. The complete variable domain, with remaining parts taken from reference TRBV5-1 and TRBJ2-1, reads KAGVTQTPRYLIKTRGQQVTLSCSPISGHRSVSWYQQTPGQGLQFLFEYFSETQRNKGNFPGRFSGRQFSNSRSEMNVSTLELGDSALYLCASSTTGQGVYNEQFFGPGTRLTVL.

The rearrangement links TRBV19 to TRBJ2-5, with TRBD2 matching over 11 bases. This CDR3 has 15 amino acids. V lost 5 bases to trimming and J lost 1 base; unmatched junction nucleotides: 3. Germline V gene data show CDR1 as LNHDA and CDR2 as SQIVND (reference sequence). CDR3 DNA: TGTGCCAGTAGTCCGGGGACTAGCGGCCAAGAGACCCAGTACTTC. This encodes CASSPGTSGQETQYF.

On this clone itself: The identical CDR3 is also encoded by other nucleotide sequences in the sample. The chain joins TRBV19 to TRBJ2-1, with D unclear. Looked up from germline, CDR1 is LNHDA and CDR2 is SQIVND (reference sequence). V lost 1 base and J lost 6, with 4 bases in between. The CDR3 is 12 residues long. The DNA for the CDR3 is TGTGCCAGTAGTATAGGTCGCAATGAGCAGTTCTTC. As protein: CASSIGRNEQFF.

This clone was recorded a few times. This chain connects TRBV6-5 to TRBJ1-6; D not resolved. CDR1 and CDR2 from the germline V gene are MNHEY and SVGAGI. The germline V and J ends were trimmed by 0 bases and 11 bases, with 11 bases remaining between them. CDR3 length equals 14 residues. The CDR3 nucleotides are TGTGCCAGCAGTTACTCTACGGCCGGGACACCCCTCCACTTT. Translated: CASSYSTAGTPLHF.

The rearrangement links TRBV18 to TRBJ2-3, with 8 bases fitting TRBD2. This CDR3 has 15 amino acids. Losses at the gene ends were 3 bases for V and 1 base for J; bases not matched to a gene: 3. CDR1 and CDR2 (germline): KGHSH, LQKENI. The CDR3 DNA is TGTGCCAGCTCACCCCGGGGACTAGGCACAGATACGCAGTATTTT. Translated: CASSPRGLGTDTQYF.

The chain couples TRBV6-5 to TRBJ1-5; TRBD1 matches at 8 bases. Trimming cost V 6 bases and J 3 bases; bases outside gene matches: 4. The length of the CDR3 is 14 residues. Looked up from germline, CDR1 is MNHEY and CDR2 is SVGAGI. This CDR3 reads CASSRDRSNQPQHF. The CDR3 bases are TGTGCCAGCAGCCGGGACAGGTCCAATCAGCCCCAGCATTTT.

The rearrangement links TRBV7-2 to TRBJ1-4; D perhaps matches TRBD1 (6 bases). V was clipped by 1 base and J by 4 bases, with 10 bases between them. Per germline, CDR1 SGHTA and CDR2 FQGNSA. This CDR3 has 15 residues. CDR3: CASSLGGGGNEKLFF. The CDR3, as DNA: TGTGCCAGCAGCTTAGGAGGGGGGGGTAATGAAAAACTGTTTTTT.

The CDR3 DNA is TGCGCCAGCAGCTTGCGGTCATTTGGCGTTGTGCCAGGCTCTGGAAACACCATATATTTT. Its translation: CASSLRSFGVVPGSGNTIYF. This sequence joins TRBV5-1 and TRBJ1-3; no clear D. Trimming removed 1 base from V and 0 bases from J, with 23 bases in between. Per germline, CDR1 SGHRS and CDR2 YFSETQ. CDR3 length equals 20 residues.

The gene calls are TRBV29-1 and TRBJ2-2; D gene uncertain. The CDR3 has 11 residues. Trimming removed 4 bases at V and 2 bases at J, with 2 bases between. Germline V gives CDR1 SQVTM, CDR2 ANQGSEA. CDR3 protein: CSVANTGELFF. CDR3 nucleotides: TGCAGCGTTGCTAACACCGGGGAGCTGTTTTTT.

This clone appeared a single time. CDR3 loop: CASSEGSTGGPTF. The CDR3, as DNA: TGTGCCAGCAGTGAAGGCTCTACAGGGGGCCCCACCTTC. The chain couples TRBV6-1 to TRBJ1-2; 9 positions match TRBD1. The ends lost 1 base at V and 13 bases at J; junction bases unmatched: 7. The germline V gene encodes CDR1 MNHNS and CDR2 SASEGT. The CDR3 loop spans 13 amino acids.

With respect to this clone: The sample has other DNA sequences that encode this CDR3 too. The chain carries TRBV12-3 or TRBV12-4 and TRBJ1-2; a possible D gene is TRBD1 (5 bases). The V end lost 6 bases, the J end lost 8 bases, and 10 bases lay between the germline ends. The CDR3 totals 11 residues. The CDR3 nucleotides are TGTGCCAGCAGCTCCGGGGGGGGCTACACCTTC. Translated, it gives CASSSGGGYTF.

The chain recombines TRBV2 with TRBJ2-1; 8 bases map to TRBD1. The V gene end was trimmed by 8 bases and the J gene end by 7 bases; junction bases not matched to a gene: 10. The CDR3 has 14 amino acids. Germline-derived CDR1 and CDR2 are SNHLY and FYNNEI. CDR3 nucleotide sequence: TGTGCCAGCTTGGGAAGGACAGGGATAAATGAGCAGTTCTTC. Protein product: CASLGRTGINEQFF.

This clone appeared a few times. The gene calls are TRBV6-1 and TRBJ1-1, with 9 nucleotides matching TRBD1. V dropped 3 bases and J dropped 9; count of bases not matched to a gene: 5. Per germline, CDR1 MNHNS and CDR2 SASEGT. The CDR3 has 13 residues. The CDR3 reads CASSDRDRDQAFF. CDR3 coding DNA: TGTGCCAGCAGTGACCGGGACAGGGACCAAGCTTTCTTT.

This chain joins TRBV3-1 (or the pseudogene TRBV3-2) and TRBJ2-1; 10 bases match TRBD2. Germline loops: CDR1 LGHDT, CDR2 YNNKEL (reference sequence). Trimming at V came to 2 bases and at J to 7 bases, leaving 14 bases not matched to a gene. CDR3 length: 18 amino acids. DNA for the CDR3: TGTGCCAGCAGCCAAAAAACGGTTCCGGGACTAGCGTGGAATGAGCAGTTCTTC. This translates into CASSQKTVPGLAWNEQFF.

V usage is TRBV9 and J usage is TRBJ2-7; D unclear. The ends were cut back, 1 base at V and 3 bases at J, with 8 bases in the middle. From germline, CDR1 is SGDLS and CDR2 YYNGEE. This CDR3 region has 13 residues. The CDR3 bases are TGTGCCAGCAGCGTATCCCTTAACTACGAGCAGTACTTC. Encoded protein: CASSVSLNYEQYF.

The chain joins TRBV30 to TRBJ1-1, with 7 bases that match TRBD1. Germline values: CDR1 GTSNPN, CDR2 SVGIG (reference sequence). V lost 3 bases and J lost 5; bases outside the gene matches: 6. This CDR3 spans 13 amino acids. Here the CDR3 reads CAWSRTGVTEAFF. The CDR3 DNA sequence: TGTGCCTGGAGCCGAACAGGGGTAACTGAAGCTTTCTTT.

The chain uses TRBV19 and TRBJ1-6; 8 bases fit TRBD1. Germline values: CDR1 LNHDA, CDR2 SQIVND (reference sequence). Trimming cost V 4 bases and J 9 bases; bases outside gene matches: 5. The CDR3 extends over 14 amino acids. The CDR3 DNA reads as TGTGCCAGTAGTACGGACAGGGAAGGTTCACCCCTCCACTTT. It codes for CASSTDREGSPLHF.

V gene TRBV5-1 combines with J gene TRBJ2-3; 11 bases align to TRBD2. V was clipped by 6 bases and J by 4 bases; unmatched bases: 4. CDR3 length equals 14 residues. CDR1 and CDR2 from the germline V gene are SGHRS and YFSETQ. The CDR3, as DNA: TGCGCCAGCAAGATAGCGGGAGGGGCAGATACGCAGTATTTT. As protein: CASKIAGGADTQYF.

The genes are TRBV10-1 and TRBJ2-7; 9 bases line up with TRBD1. The trim removed 5 bases at V and 6 bases at J, leaving 8 bases unmatched. The CDR3 runs to 14 residues. Germline CDR1 and CDR2: WNHNN and SYGVQD (reference sequence). The CDR3 protein is CASSPGTGSSEQYF. The CDR3 DNA sequence: TGCGCCAGCAGTCCCGGGACAGGGAGTAGCGAGCAGTACTTC.

The CDR3 DNA follows: TGTGCCAGCAGTGAGACTAGCGGGGTTCCAAATGAGCAGTTCTTC. It is translated as CASSETSGVPNEQFF. The chain employs TRBV9 and TRBJ2-1; 11 bases are a match to TRBD2. The CDR3 loop spans 15 amino acids. Trimming removed 5 bases from V and 7 bases from J; junction bases left unmatched: 8. Germline CDR1 SGDLS, CDR2 YYNGEE.

The chain is built from TRBV11-2 and TRBJ1-2, with 7 bases lining up with TRBD1. This CDR3 is 14 amino acids long. CDR1 is SGHAT, CDR2 FQNNGV, per germline. V lost 5 bases, J lost 0 bases, and 3 bases stayed unmatched. CDR3 residues: CASSEQGPNYGYTF. CDR3 nucleotide sequence: TGTGCCAGCAGCGAACAGGGGCCTAACTATGGCTACACCTTC.